This entry is about one T cell receptor (beta chain). No antigen is known for it. Germline V lookup: CDR1 MRHNA, CDR2 SNTAGT. The CDR3 consists of 14 residues. The ends lost 6 bases at V and 6 bases at J; junction bases unmatched: 4. PCR used 60 Vbeta primers and 13 Jbeta primers. Measured with immunoSEQ multiplex PCR; TCRdb has only the in-frame clones, and not every one. The sample carries 110,000 or so clones, 70% to 85% recorded once. The sample belongs to a study of cytomegalovirus exposure and HLA in healthy donors. There were likely unrecorded immune exposures, though donors were nominally healthy when sampled. Study-wide findings and caveats: An ancestry cluster, one associated with Asian ancestry, reportedly showed fewer N-insertions than the 666-donor mean in a later analysis. When analyzed later, a missense DCLRE1C variant was found to be linked to TCR beta V- and J-gene trimming.

Sequencing was done on a sample of PBMCs. The sequence derives from a woman aged 18-29 years in good health and CMV-seronegative. V is TRBV6-4 and J is TRBJ2-1, with TRBD2 matching over 11 bases. CDR3 residues: CASSSSGGTNEQFF. CDR3 coding DNA: TGTGCCAGCAGCTCTAGCGGGGGGACCAATGAGCAGTTCTTC.